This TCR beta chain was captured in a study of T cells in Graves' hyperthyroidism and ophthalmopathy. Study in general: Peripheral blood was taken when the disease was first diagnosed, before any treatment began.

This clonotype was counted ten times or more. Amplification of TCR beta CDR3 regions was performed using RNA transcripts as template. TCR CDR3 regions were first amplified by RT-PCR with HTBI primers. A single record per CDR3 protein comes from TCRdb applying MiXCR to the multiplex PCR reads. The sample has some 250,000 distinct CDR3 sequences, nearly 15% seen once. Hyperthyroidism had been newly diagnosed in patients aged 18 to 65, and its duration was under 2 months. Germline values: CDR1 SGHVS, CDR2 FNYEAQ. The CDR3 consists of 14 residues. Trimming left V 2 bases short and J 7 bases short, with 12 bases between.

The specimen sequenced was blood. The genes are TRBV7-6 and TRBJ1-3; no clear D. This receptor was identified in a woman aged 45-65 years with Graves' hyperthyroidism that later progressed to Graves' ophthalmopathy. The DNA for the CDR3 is TGTGCCAGCAGCTTATCACGGCAATACAACACCATATATTTT. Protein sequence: CASSLSRQYNTIYF.